This TCR beta chain appears in the sequencing data of a study of T cell repertoires in cytomegalovirus infection. Study-level information: Public TCR beta signatures provided an indication of both CMV infection and a matching HLA type.

Study observations and caveats: Predominance within the ex vivo response was attributable to HLA-C-restricted CMV-specific TCR beta clonotypes.

This clonotype has more than one count but fewer than ten. Its antigen is not known. Each CDR3 protein is one row after TCRdb ran MiXCR on the reads. The table shows approximately 290,000 distinct CDR3 sequences, with over 20% occurring only once. The sequenced material came from PBMCs. The sequence was collected from a human donor in good health (CMV status not recorded). Some clones in this sample may be carry-over from other donors' samples.

The CDR3, as DNA: TGCGCCAGCAGCCAAGATAGAGGCAGCCGGTCGTTCTTC. It codes for CASSQDRGSRSFF. The genes are TRBV4-1 and TRBJ2-1; D not resolved. The CDR3 runs to 13 residues. CDR1 is MGHRA and CDR2 is YSYEKL in the germline V gene. V lost 0 bases, J lost 15 bases, and 15 bases lay in between.